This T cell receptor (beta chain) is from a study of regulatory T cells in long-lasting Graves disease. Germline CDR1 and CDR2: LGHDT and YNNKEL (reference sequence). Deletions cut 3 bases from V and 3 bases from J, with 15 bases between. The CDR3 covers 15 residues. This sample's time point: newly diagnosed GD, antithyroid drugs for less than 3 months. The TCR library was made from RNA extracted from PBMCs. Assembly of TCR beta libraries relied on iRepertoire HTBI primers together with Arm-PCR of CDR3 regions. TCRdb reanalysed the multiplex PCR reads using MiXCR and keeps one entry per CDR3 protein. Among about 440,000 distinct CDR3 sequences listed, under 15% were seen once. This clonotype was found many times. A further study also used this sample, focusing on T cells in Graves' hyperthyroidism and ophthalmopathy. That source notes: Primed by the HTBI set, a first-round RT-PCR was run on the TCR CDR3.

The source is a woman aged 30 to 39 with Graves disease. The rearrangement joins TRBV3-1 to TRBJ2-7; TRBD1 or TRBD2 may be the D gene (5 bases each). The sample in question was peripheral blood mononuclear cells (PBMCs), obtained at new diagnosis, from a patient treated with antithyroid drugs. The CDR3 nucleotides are TGTGCCAGCAGCCAGTACAAGAGGGGCCTCTACGAGCAGTACTTC. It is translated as CASSQYKRGLYEQYF.